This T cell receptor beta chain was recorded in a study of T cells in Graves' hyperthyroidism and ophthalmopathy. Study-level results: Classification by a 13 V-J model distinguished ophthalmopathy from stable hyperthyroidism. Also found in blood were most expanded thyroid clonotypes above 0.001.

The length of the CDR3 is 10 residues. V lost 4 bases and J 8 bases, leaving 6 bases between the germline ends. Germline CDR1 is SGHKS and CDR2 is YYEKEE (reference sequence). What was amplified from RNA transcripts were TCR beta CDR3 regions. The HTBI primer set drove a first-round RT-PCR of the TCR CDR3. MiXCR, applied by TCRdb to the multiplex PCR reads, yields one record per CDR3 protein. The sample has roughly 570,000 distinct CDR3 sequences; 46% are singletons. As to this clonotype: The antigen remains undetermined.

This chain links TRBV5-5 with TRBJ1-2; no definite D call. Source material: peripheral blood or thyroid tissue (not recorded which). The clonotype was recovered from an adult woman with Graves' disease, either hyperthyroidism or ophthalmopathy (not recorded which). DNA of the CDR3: TGTGCCAGCAGCACCGGGGGCTACACCTTC. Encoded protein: CASSTGGYTF. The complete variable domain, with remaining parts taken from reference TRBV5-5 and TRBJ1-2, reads DAGVTQSPTHLIKTRGQQVTLRCSPISGHKSVSWYQQVLGQGPQFIFQYYEKEERGRGNFPDRFSARQFPNYSSELNVNALLLGDSALYLCASSTGGYTFGSGTRLTVV.